A single sample is the source of the 13 T cell receptor beta chains below, sequenced in a study of siplizumab effects on memory and regulatory T cells (dated by TCRdb to the late 2010s). The library came from the immunoSEQ multiplex PCR assay. Entries here come from immuneACCESS through TCRdb and include only in-frame sequences with V and J called. Some clones fail to appear in such tables; in the studies checked, an unresolved V gene covers under half of the shortfall, and the cause of the remainder is unknown. This sample is represented by approximately 100,000 clones; 92% of them were singletons. Approximately 0.71% of the sample is held by the ten biggest clonotypes. Input material: Tregs sorted from blood. The receptors were gathered from a human donor in good health.

J is TRBJ2-3 and V is TRBV6-5, with D possibly being TRBD1 or TRBD2 (5 bases each). The CDR3 is made up of 15 amino acids. V gave up 7 bases and J gave up 1 base, with 15 bases separating them. Germline lookup yields CDR1 MNHEY and CDR2 SVGAGI. The CDR3 nucleotides are TGTGCCAGCACTAGAGAAAGGGGAGGCACAGATACGCAGTATTTT. Protein: CASTRERGGTDTQYF.

V usage is TRBV19 and J usage is TRBJ1-4, with D possibly being TRBD1 (5 bases). Between the trimmed V and J ends, which lost 6 bases and 8 bases, there was a span of 16 bases. Germline lookup yields CDR1 LNHDA and CDR2 SQIVND (reference sequence). The CDR3 sequence is 14 residues long. In nucleotides, the CDR3 is TGTGCCAGTAGCCAGGACAATCAAGGGGAAAAACTGTTTTTT. This encodes CASSQDNQGEKLFF.

The rearrangement joins TRBV10-3 to TRBJ2-3; 12 nucleotides match TRBD2. This CDR3 region has 16 residues. Germline loops: CDR1 ENHRY, CDR2 SYGVKD. The V and J ends lost 6 bases and 2 bases, in that order; junction bases with no gene match: 6. CDR3 in amino acids: CAISRRLAGDTDTQYF. DNA for the CDR3: TGTGCCATCAGCCGAAGACTAGCGGGGGACACAGATACGCAGTATTTT.

The V gene is TRBV7-9, the J gene TRBJ2-3; no definite D call. CDR1 is SEHNR, CDR2 FQNEAQ, per germline (reference sequence). V was cut by 1 base and J by 3 bases, with 8 bases left in between. This CDR3 contains 14 residues. CDR3 sequence: CASSLVGLTDTQYF. Here the CDR3 DNA reads TGTGCCAGCAGCTTAGTAGGCTTGACAGATACGCAGTATTTT.

The genes are TRBV5-6 and TRBJ1-6; D is perhaps TRBD1 (6 bases). The CDR3 runs 16 residues. The germline gives CDR1 SGHDT, CDR2 YYEEEE. Deletions cut 2 bases from V and 3 bases from J, with 12 bases between. CDR3 nucleotide sequence: TGTGCCAGCAGCTTTGGGGGACATCACTATAATTCACCCCTCCACTTT. Protein sequence: CASSFGGHHYNSPLHF.

This chain connects TRBV18 to TRBJ2-3; TRBD2 matches at 11 bases. Germline values: CDR1 KGHSH, CDR2 LQKENI. V lost 3 bases and J lost 0; bases outside the gene matches: 8. The CDR3 has 18 residues. The CDR3 region is CASSPLAGGTLSTDTQYF. CDR3 bases: TGTGCCAGCTCACCCCTAGCGGGAGGAACATTGAGCACAGATACGCAGTATTTT.

CDR3 coding DNA: TGTGCCAGCAGTTACTCGATTGTGGGCAATCAGCCCCAGCATTTT. Translating it yields CASSYSIVGNQPQHF. V is TRBV6-6 and J is TRBJ1-5, with D hard to call. CDR1 MNHNY and CDR2 SVGAGI come from the germline V gene (reference sequence). V was shortened by 0 bases and J by 2 bases, with 8 bases between the two germline ends. CDR3 length: 15 amino acids.

The chain recombines TRBV12-5 with TRBJ2-7; TRBD2 is a possible D gene (8 bases). The germline V gene encodes CDR1 LGHNT and CDR2 FRNRAP. With 7 bases removed from V and 5 bases from J, the gap between germline ends came to 12 bases. This CDR3 has 12 amino acids. The CDR3 DNA is TGTGCTAGTGCGGGAGGGGGCGACGAGCAGTACTTC. It encodes CASAGGGDEQYF.

The chain uses TRBV7-2 and TRBJ2-7, with 8 bases matching TRBD2. This CDR3 spans 14 amino acids. Germline assignment: CDR1 SGHTA and CDR2 FQGNSA. The trim removed 5 bases at V and 0 bases at J, leaving 3 bases unmatched. Written as DNA, the CDR3 is TGTGCCAGCAGCCGACTAGCGTACTCCTACGAGCAGTACTTC. Its protein product is CASSRLAYSYEQYF.

This chain connects TRBV27 to TRBJ2-5, with D unresolved. V was clipped by 4 bases and J by 5 bases, with 8 bases between them. Germline lookup yields CDR1 MNHEY and CDR2 SMNVEV (reference sequence). This CDR3 has 12 residues. The CDR3 sequence is CASSSGWETQYF. The CDR3 DNA reads TGTGCCAGCAGTTCCGGATGGGAGACCCAGTACTTC.

The chain employs TRBV14 and TRBJ2-3; tentative D call: TRBD1 (5 bases). This CDR3 region has 13 residues. The V gene's germline CDR1 is SGHDN and CDR2 FVKESK. V was cut by 3 bases and J by 7 bases, with 11 bases left in between. The DNA for the CDR3 is TGTGCCAGCAGCCAGCTCCAGGGTAATACGCAGTATTTT. It is translated as CASSQLQGNTQYF. Full variable domain (rest looked up from reference TRBV14 and TRBJ2-3): EAGVTQFPSHSVIEKGQTVTLRCDPISGHDNLYWYRRVMGKEIKFLLHFVKESKQDESGMPNNRFLAERTGGTYSTLKVQPAELEDSGVYFCASSQLQGNTQYFGPGTRLTVL.

V gene TRBV7-9 combines with J gene TRBJ2-5; 7 bases align to TRBD1. V lost 5 bases to trimming and J lost 1 base; unmatched junction nucleotides: 4. This CDR3 contains 14 residues. The germline gives CDR1 SEHNR, CDR2 FQNEAQ (reference sequence). CDR3 bases: TGTGCCAGCAGCCTAGACAGGGCCCAAGAGACCCAGTACTTC. Residues: CASSLDRAQETQYF.

The V gene is TRBV5-1, the J gene TRBJ1-2; 10 bases match TRBD1. CDR1 SGHRS and CDR2 YFSETQ come from the germline V gene. The ends lost 7 bases at V and 4 bases at J; junction bases unmatched: 7. The CDR3 covers 14 residues. CDR3 loop: CASGETGGLYGYTF. The DNA for the CDR3 is TGCGCCAGCGGGGAGACAGGGGGCCTCTATGGCTACACCTTC.